This passage covers 20 T cell receptor beta chains from one sample sequenced in a study of memory CD4+ T cells and cytomegalovirus serostatus. Single viable CD3+CD4+CD8-CD45RO+ cells were sorted as the memory CD4+ T cells. TCRdb's table, derived via immunoSEQ multiplex PCR, lists solely in-frame clones and lacks some. The repertoire holds some 50,000 clones, with roughly four fifths as singletons. Sequencing used memory CD4+ T cells from blood. These receptors were obtained from an adult in good health and CMV-seronegative.

The chain employs TRBV29-1 and TRBJ1-2; D perhaps matches TRBD1 (5 bases). The CDR3 totals 15 residues. V lost 7 bases and J 8 bases, leaving 26 bases between the germline ends. Looked up from germline, CDR1 is SQVTM and CDR2 is ANQGSEA. The CDR3, as DNA: TGCAGCGCCATGGACGGGGGGATGAAGAGCAAGGGCTACACCTTC. Residues: CSAMDGGMKSKGYTF.

In its sample, this clone was seen a few times. The chain employs TRBV5-6 and TRBJ1-1; D is unresolved. CDR1 is SGHDT, CDR2 YYEEEE, per germline. CDR3 length: 14 residues. The ends were cut back, 4 bases at V and 1 base at J, with 11 bases in the middle. CDR3 sequence reads: CASSRTGRNTEAFF. Written as DNA, the CDR3 is TGTGCCAGCAGCCGGACCGGGAGGAACACTGAAGCTTTCTTT.

The gene calls are TRBV5-6 and TRBJ2-3; D is unresolved. The ends were cut back, 0 bases at V and 0 bases at J, with 11 bases in the middle. Per the germline V gene, CDR1 is SGHDT and CDR2 is YYEEEE. The CDR3 totals 16 residues. The CDR3 nucleotides read TGTGCCAGCAGCTTGGCTAGGCTTCCTAGCACAGATACGCAGTATTTT. It codes for CASSLARLPSTDTQYF.

J is TRBJ2-5 and V is TRBV19; no definite D call. This CDR3 region has 13 residues. Germline CDR1 is LNHDA and CDR2 is SQIVND (reference sequence). V was shortened by 4 bases and J by 2 bases, with 8 bases between the two germline ends. The DNA for the CDR3 is TGTGCCAGTAGTAACGTGGCTCAAGAGACCCAGTACTTC. Translating gives CASSNVAQETQYF.

The chain uses TRBV11-2 and TRBJ1-3; perhaps TRBD1 as D (5 bases). This CDR3 contains 14 residues. Germline CDR1 and CDR2: SGHAT and FQNNGV. Trimming pared 6 bases from V and 1 base from J, leaving 10 bases between. In DNA form, the CDR3 reads TGTGCCAGCAGATTGCAGGGTTCTGGAAACACCATATATTTT. Protein: CASRLQGSGNTIYF.

The J gene is TRBJ1-5, the V gene TRBV7-9; TRBD1 might be the D (6 bases). This CDR3 region has 15 residues. V gave up 3 bases and J gave up 2 bases, with 11 bases separating them. In germline, CDR1 is SEHNR, CDR2 FQNEAQ (reference sequence). DNA for the CDR3: TGTGCCAGCAGCTTCGCAGGGGTTCGCAATCAGCCCCAGCATTTT. Encoded protein: CASSFAGVRNQPQHF. Full variable domain (missing parts from reference TRBV7-9 and TRBJ1-5): DTGVSQNPRHKITKRGQNVTFRCDPISEHNRLYWYRQTLGQGPEFLTYFQNEAQLEKSRLLSDRFSAERPKGSFSTLEIQRTEQGDSAMYLCASSFAGVRNQPQHFGDGTRLSIL.

Regarding this clone: The sample contains more than one DNA sequence encoding this CDR3. The rearrangement joins TRBV5-6 to TRBJ2-7; D not certain. Germline lookup yields CDR1 SGHDT and CDR2 YYEEEE. This CDR3 has 13 amino acids. The ends were cut back, 0 bases at V and 2 bases at J, with 6 bases in the middle. CDR3 residues: CASSLGRTYEQYF. As DNA, the CDR3 is TGTGCCAGCAGCTTGGGCAGAACCTACGAGCAGTACTTC. Full variable domain (rest looked up from reference TRBV5-6 and TRBJ2-7): DAGVTQSPTHLIKTRGQQVTLRCSPKSGHDTVSWYQQALGQGPQFIFQYYEEEERQRGNFPDRFSGHQFPNYSSELNVNALLLGDSALYLCASSLGRTYEQYFGPGTRLTVT.

The rearrangement uses TRBV7-2 and TRBJ1-5; the D gene is possibly TRBD1 (5 bases). There are 15 residues in the CDR3. The V end lost 0 bases, the J end lost 2 bases, and 8 bases lay between the germline ends. CDR1 is SGHTA and CDR2 is FQGNSA in the germline V gene. The CDR3 nucleotides are TGTGCCAGCAGCTTAGCGCGGGGGGGCAATCAGCCCCAGCATTTT. Protein: CASSLARGGNQPQHF. Together with reference TRBV7-2 and TRBJ1-5, the CDR3 gives the full variable domain: GAGVSQSPSNKVTEKGKDVELRCDPISGHTALYWYRQSLGQGLEFLIYFQGNSAPDKSGLPSDRFSAERTGGSVSTLTIQRTQQEDSAVYLCASSLARGGNQPQHFGDGTRLSIL.

The CDR3 reads CASSQGSIAETQYF. The DNA for the CDR3 is TGCGCCAGCAGCCAAGGGTCCATAGCTGAGACCCAGTACTTC. The rearrangement joins TRBV4-1 to TRBJ2-5; unclear D gene. The germline V gene has CDR1 MGHRA and CDR2 YSYEKL. CDR3 length: 14 amino acids. The V end was cut by 1 base, the J end by 5 bases, with 11 bases between.

The rearrangement joins TRBV28 to TRBJ1-6; TRBD1 agrees at 9 bases. This CDR3 spans 14 amino acids. V lost 4 bases, J lost 14 bases, and 9 bases stayed unmatched. Germline CDR1 is MDHEN and CDR2 is SYDVKM. CDR3 DNA: TGTGCCAGCAGTTCCTCCGGACAGGGGTGGGCCCTCCACTTT. Residues: CASSSSGQGWALHF.

The chain is built from TRBV7-2 and TRBJ1-5, with 7 bases fitting TRBD1. CDR3 length: 14 residues. J gave up 4 bases and V 5 bases, and 5 bases lay outside the gene matches. Germline V gene lookup returns CDR1 SGHTA and CDR2 FQGNSA. DNA for the CDR3: TGTGCCAGCAGCCCGGGACAGCCAAATCAGCCCCAGCATTTT. Its translation is CASSPGQPNQPQHF.

The J gene is TRBJ1-3, the V gene TRBV7-2; a possible D gene is TRBD1 (5 bases). Trimming took off 3 bases at V and 6 bases at J, with 15 bases between the two ends. This CDR3 contains 15 residues. The germline gives CDR1 SGHTA, CDR2 FQGNSA. CDR3 in DNA: TGTGCCAGCAGCTTTCCCCGGGTGGGGGAAAACACCATATATTTT. Translating gives CASSFPRVGENTIYF.

The chain combines TRBV2 with TRBJ2-7, with TRBD1 matching 10 bases. V lost 7 bases and J lost 1; bases outside the gene matches: 4. Germline-derived CDR1 and CDR2 are SNHLY and FYNNEI. CDR3 length: 14 residues. The chain's CDR3 is CASKRQGASYEQYF. The CDR3 region has the DNA TGTGCCAGCAAAAGACAGGGGGCTTCCTACGAGCAGTACTTC.

V and J are TRBV5-1 and TRBJ2-1, with D possibly TRBD2 on 5 matching bases. From germline, CDR1 is SGHRS and CDR2 YFSETQ. The CDR3 runs to 15 residues. V dropped 6 bases and J dropped 0 bases, with 13 bases sitting between them. CDR3 in DNA: TGCGCCAGCAACAGTCTGGGGAGCTCCTACAATGAGCAGTTCTTC. Translated, it gives CASNSLGSSYNEQFF.

The chain combines TRBV7-2 with TRBJ1-1; D ambiguous. The germline V gene has CDR1 SGHTA and CDR2 FQGNSA. Trimming took off 1 base at V and 4 bases at J, with 16 bases between the two ends. The CDR3 has 16 amino acids. The DNA for the CDR3 is TGTGCCAGCAGCTTAGAATTTGGCAGGAGGCGCACTGAAGCTTTCTTT. It encodes CASSLEFGRRRTEAFF.

This clone was seen a few times. The chain recombines TRBV7-6 with TRBJ2-1; perhaps TRBD2 as D (6 bases). Germline-derived CDR1 and CDR2 are SGHVS and FNYEAQ. This CDR3 region has 13 residues. V dropped 5 bases and J dropped 9 bases, with 14 bases sitting between them. The CDR3 DNA reads TGTGCCAGCAGCCCACTACCCGGGGGTGAGCAGTTCTTC. It codes for CASSPLPGGEQFF.

V gene TRBV10-2 combines with J gene TRBJ1-1; D is ambiguous. Trimming took 7 bases from V and 6 from J, leaving 12 bases between them. This CDR3 region has 12 residues. CDR1 and CDR2 from the germline V gene are WSHSY and SAAADI. The CDR3, as DNA: TGCGCCAGCACCCCGGGTGGCCCTGAAGCTTTCTTT. Translated: CASTPGGPEAFF.

In its sample, this clone was seen a few times. J is TRBJ1-1 and V is TRBV19; weak D call: TRBD1 (6 bases). This CDR3 has 14 residues. Between the trimmed V and J ends, which lost 6 bases and 2 bases, there was a span of 13 bases. Germline-derived CDR1 and CDR2 are LNHDA and SQIVND (reference sequence). The CDR3 sequence is CASRIRGGNTEAFF. As DNA, the CDR3 is TGTGCCAGTAGGATCAGGGGCGGTAACACTGAAGCTTTCTTT.

V and J are TRBV6-5 and TRBJ1-3; D gene ambiguous. V was pared by 5 bases and J by 0 bases, with 11 bases between. CDR3 length equals 15 residues. Per germline, CDR1 MNHEY and CDR2 SVGAGI. The CDR3 DNA follows: TGTGCCAGCAGTAAAGAGGGAAGCTCTGGAAACACCATATATTTT. It codes for CASSKEGSSGNTIYF.

The genes are TRBV6-5 and TRBJ1-2, with 7 nucleotides matching TRBD1. The junction had 4 bases not matched to a gene; V was cut back by 4 bases and J by 8 bases. The CDR3 has 12 amino acids. Germline V gives CDR1 MNHEY, CDR2 SVGAGI. This CDR3 reads CASSSTGEGYTF. As DNA, the CDR3 is TGTGCCAGCAGTTCTACAGGGGAAGGCTACACCTTC.